The 31 T cell receptor beta chains reported below all come from one sample, sequenced in a study of T-cell memory formation after mild COVID-19. In TCRdb, the 5' RACE reads were re-called with MiXCR into one record per CDR3 protein. The sample has hundreds of thousands of distinct CDR3 sequences, about 20% seen once. Source material: PBMCs or a T cell subset sorted from them (not recorded which). The receptors shown here come from an adult woman who had mild COVID-19 (a few samples of this study predate the infection). Cell type and time point are not known.

The chain has TRBV6-2 or TRBV6-3 and TRBJ2-2; D uncertain. Germline V gives CDR1 MNHEY, CDR2 SVGEGT. V shed 8 bases and J shed 6 bases, with 10 bases lying between them. The CDR3 contains 12 residues. The CDR3 reads CASRRIAGELFF. The CDR3 DNA is TGTGCCAGCCGCAGGATCGCCGGGGAGCTGTTTTTT.

This clonotype appeared a few times. The chain is built from TRBV29-1 and TRBJ1-2; tentative D call: TRBD1 (5 bases). The CDR3 is 14 residues long. Germline V gene data show CDR1 as SQVTM and CDR2 as ANQGSEA. Trimming removed 6 bases at V and 3 bases at J, with 17 bases between. The DNA of the CDR3 is TGCAGCGTGCGGTCTATGGGGGTCGACTATGGCTACACCTTC. Residues: CSVRSMGVDYGYTF.

The sample holds a few counts of this clonotype. The rearrangement uses TRBV5-1 and TRBJ2-2, with a tentative D call TRBD1 (5 bases). Trimming took 0 bases from V and 2 from J, leaving 8 bases between them. From germline, CDR1 is SGHRS and CDR2 YFSETQ. The CDR3 runs 15 residues. CDR3 region: CASSLADRNTGELFF. The CDR3 DNA reads TGCGCCAGCAGCTTGGCCGACAGAAACACCGGGGAGCTGTTTTTT.

The rearrangement links TRBV29-1 to TRBJ2-1; 8 bases map to TRBD2. Germline-derived CDR1 and CDR2 are SQVTM and ANQGSEA. The CDR3 length is 14 residues. Trimming took 3 bases from V and 12 from J; bases not matched to a gene: 13. The CDR3 here is CSVELGGEPARQFF. CDR3 DNA: TGCAGCGTTGAGCTCGGGGGGGAGCCCGCTCGGCAGTTCTTC.

J is TRBJ2-3 and V is TRBV20-1; no definite D call. There are 14 residues in the CDR3. CDR1 is DFQATT and CDR2 is SNEGSKA in the germline V gene (reference sequence). Trimming removed 0 bases at V and 2 bases at J, with 9 bases between. The CDR3 is CSARDLGDTDTQYF. The CDR3 bases are TGCAGTGCTAGAGATCTGGGTGACACAGATACGCAGTATTTT.

This clonotype was seen only a few times. The V call is TRBV3-1, the J call TRBJ2-4; D might be TRBD1 (5 bases). CDR3 length equals 15 residues. Between the trimmed V and J ends, which lost 4 bases and 0 bases, there was a span of 10 bases. Germline V gene sequence: CDR1 LGHDT, CDR2 YNNKEL (reference sequence). The CDR3 region is CASSPDSLAKNIQYF. The CDR3 bases are TGTGCCAGCAGCCCCGACAGCCTAGCCAAAAACATTCAGTACTTC. Combining the CDR3 with reference TRBV3-1 and TRBJ2-4 gives the whole variable domain DTAVSQTPKYLVTQMGNDKSIKCEQNLGHDTMYWYKQDSKKFLKIMFSYNNKELIINETVPNRFSPKSPDKAHLNLHINSLELGDSAVYFCASSPDSLAKNIQYFGAGTRLSVL.

There are a few counts of this clonotype. V gene TRBV9 combines with J gene TRBJ1-2; D remains unclear. Germline V CDR1 and CDR2: SGDLS, YYNGEE. Trimming left V 3 bases short and J 0 bases short, with 9 bases between. The CDR3 has 14 amino acids. This chain's CDR3 is CASSEPGSNYGYTF. The DNA of the CDR3 is TGTGCCAGCAGCGAACCGGGGTCTAACTATGGCTACACCTTC. The complete variable domain, with remaining parts taken from reference TRBV9 and TRBJ1-2, reads DSGVTQTPKHLITATGQRVTLRCSPRSGDLSVYWYQQSLDQGLQFLIQYYNGEERAKGNILERFSAQQFPDLHSELNLSSLELGDSALYFCASSEPGSNYGYTFGSGTRLTVV.

The chain combines TRBV9 with TRBJ2-7; 10 nucleotides match TRBD2. The CDR3 runs to 18 residues. Trimming cost V 4 bases and J 0 bases; bases outside gene matches: 13. Germline V gene lookup returns CDR1 SGDLS and CDR2 YYNGEE. The CDR3 region has the DNA TGTGCCAGCAGCCCTTCTAGCGGGGGAATGGCCAGCTCCTACGAGCAGTACTTC. This encodes CASSPSSGGMASSYEQYF.

V and J are TRBV3-1 and TRBJ2-1, with D possibly TRBD2 on 6 matching bases. The CDR3 totals 15 residues. V was clipped by 5 bases and J by 0 bases, with 11 bases between them. Germline CDR1 LGHDT, CDR2 YNNKEL (reference sequence). The CDR3 sequence: CASSISGRSYNEQFF. The CDR3 DNA reads TGTGCCAGCAGCATTAGCGGCCGCTCCTACAATGAGCAGTTCTTC.

The gene calls are TRBV4-3 and TRBJ2-1, with TRBD2 identical over 11 bases. The CDR3 contains 15 residues. Germline loops: CDR1 LGHNA, CDR2 YSLEER. V gave up 4 bases and J gave up 9 bases; unmatched junction bases: 8. CDR3 region: CASSRESGTSGEQFF. The CDR3 nucleotides read TGCGCCAGCAGCCGGGAATCTGGGACTAGCGGTGAGCAGTTCTTC.

This sequence joins TRBV4-1 and TRBJ2-7; 10 bases are a match to TRBD1. Trimming at V came to 4 bases and at J to 2 bases, leaving 8 bases not matched to a gene. Germline CDR1 and CDR2: MGHRA and YSYEKL. CDR3 size: 16 residues. The DNA of the CDR3 is TGCGCCAGCAGCCCCCGGGACAGGGGAAATCCCTACGAGCAGTACTTC. Its protein product is CASSPRDRGNPYEQYF.

This clonotype showed up just a few times. The rearrangement uses TRBV30 and TRBJ2-3; TRBD2 is a possible D gene (6 bases). The V and J ends lost 2 bases and 2 bases respectively, with 11 bases between them. The CDR3 runs to 14 residues. Germline values: CDR1 GTSNPN, CDR2 SVGIG (reference sequence). CDR3 in DNA: TGTGCCTGGAGTAGTACTAGCCTCACAGATACGCAGTATTTT. It encodes CAWSSTSLTDTQYF. The full variable domain, completed using reference TRBV30 and TRBJ2-3, is SQTIHQWPATLVQPVGSPLSLECTVEGTSNPNLYWYRQAAGRGLQLLFYSVGIGQISSEVPQNLSASRPQDRQFILSSKKLLLSDSGFYLCAWSSTSLTDTQYFGPGTRLTVL.

This clonotype was counted only a few times. The chain links TRBV7-2 to TRBJ1-1; no firm D call. V lost 5 bases to trimming and J lost 5 bases, with 15 bases between them. The V gene's germline CDR1 is SGHTA and CDR2 FQGNSA. The CDR3 sequence is 14 residues long. The CDR3 coding sequence is TGTGCCAGCAGCGGCCGCCGACACGAGACTGAAGCTTTCTTT. Translated: CASSGRRHETEAFF.

This clonotype was found many times. V and J are TRBV18 and TRBJ1-2, with a possible D match to TRBD1 (5 bases). Trimming shortened V by 1 base and J by 6 bases, and 15 bases separated the two germline ends. The CDR3 runs 15 residues. Germline V gene lookup returns CDR1 KGHSH and CDR2 LQKENI. The CDR3 DNA reads as TGTGCCAGCTCACCACAACGGCAGGGTGAGAATGGCTACACCTTC. It encodes CASSPQRQGENGYTF.

Only a few counts were recorded for this clonotype. This chain uses TRBV4-1 with TRBJ1-1; possibly TRBD1 for D (6 bases). In germline, CDR1 is MGHRA, CDR2 YSYEKL. The V and J ends lost 6 bases and 4 bases respectively, with 18 bases between them. CDR3 length: 15 amino acids. CDR3 DNA: TGCGCCAGCAGTACGGCGGGGGGGCGCTTCACTGAAGCTTTCTTT. It yields the protein CASSTAGGRFTEAFF.

The chain joins TRBV14 to TRBJ1-3; TRBD1 agrees at 7 bases. The CDR3 contains 17 residues. The germline CDR1 and CDR2 sequences are SGHDN and FVKESK. V shed 2 bases, J shed 0 bases, and the junction held 7 bases outside the gene matches. The CDR3 DNA sequence: TGTGCCAGCAGCCAATATACCGGGACAGACTCTGGAAACACCATATATTTT. Its protein is CASSQYTGTDSGNTIYF.

This chain uses TRBV4-1 with TRBJ2-2; D may match TRBD1 or TRBD2 (5 bases each). The CDR3 spans 19 residues. The V gene lost 0 bases and the J gene lost 7 bases, with 24 bases spanning the gap. CDR1 MGHRA and CDR2 YSYEKL come from the germline V gene. The CDR3 DNA follows: TGCGCCAGCAGCCAAGATGGTGCTCGCGGGTGGGCGGACAACGGGGAGCTGTTTTTT. Translating gives CASSQDGARGWADNGELFF.

This clonotype was recorded at least ten times. V usage is TRBV20-1 and J usage is TRBJ1-2; 10 bases align to TRBD1. V shed 5 bases and J 3 bases; nucleotides not matched to a gene: 9. This CDR3 comprises 15 residues. CDR1 DFQATT and CDR2 SNEGSKA come from the germline V gene (reference sequence). CDR3 nucleotides: TGCAGTGCTTTACGTCCCGGGACAGGGGACTATGGCTACACCTTC. It yields the protein CSALRPGTGDYGYTF.

The chain uses TRBV29-1 and TRBJ2-1; TRBD2 matches 9 bases. Germline V gene sequence: CDR1 SQVTM, CDR2 ANQGSEA. CDR3 length equals 13 residues. V dropped 4 bases and J dropped 5; count of bases not matched to a gene: 3. CDR3 loop: CSVGLAAHNEQFF. CDR3 nucleotides: TGCAGCGTTGGACTAGCGGCCCACAATGAGCAGTTCTTC.

This sequence joins TRBV5-1 and TRBJ2-3, with D perhaps TRBD2 (6 bases). The CDR3 extends over 14 amino acids. V lost 4 bases and J 4 bases, leaving 13 bases between the germline ends. In germline, CDR1 is SGHRS, CDR2 YFSETQ. CDR3 sequence: CASSPRDFSDTQYF. The CDR3 nucleotides are TGCGCCAGCAGCCCCCGGGACTTTTCAGATACGCAGTATTTT.

This clonotype appeared a few times. The chain recombines TRBV7-9 with TRBJ2-5, with unresolved D. Trimming removed 2 bases from V and 5 bases from J, with 12 bases in between. The length of the CDR3 is 14 residues. In germline, CDR1 is SEHNR, CDR2 FQNEAQ (reference sequence). This chain's CDR3 is CASSLIEFRETQYF. CDR3 DNA sequence: TGTGCCAGCAGCTTAATAGAATTCAGGGAGACCCAGTACTTC.

In this sample, this clonotype turned up many times. The rearrangement joins TRBV7-9 to TRBJ1-4, with TRBD1 as a possible D gene (6 bases). Germline CDR1 reads SEHNR; CDR2 reads FQNEAQ (reference sequence). Trimming cost V 5 bases and J 3 bases, with 7 bases left between them. The CDR3 runs to 13 residues. The chain's CDR3 is CASSPGANEKLFF. The DNA for the CDR3 is TGTGCCAGCAGCCCAGGGGCTAATGAAAAACTGTTTTTT.

This clonotype was detected a few times. V is TRBV29-1 and J is TRBJ1-2; D is unclear. The CDR3 consists of 14 residues. The V gene lost 3 bases and the J gene lost 7 bases, with 18 bases spanning the gap. The germline V gene has CDR1 SQVTM and CDR2 ANQGSEA. In nucleotides, the CDR3 is TGCAGCGTTGAGAGACGATTCGCGATTAGTGGCTACACCTTC. Encoded protein: CSVERRFAISGYTF. Complete variable domain (other parts from reference TRBV29-1 and TRBJ1-2): SAVISQKPSRDICQRGTSLTIQCQVDSQVTMMFWYRQQPGQSLTLIATANQGSEATYESGFVIDKFPISRPNLTFSTLTVSNMSPEDSSIYLCSVERRFAISGYTFGSGTRLTVV.

The sample holds a few counts of this clonotype. The rearrangement links TRBV20-1 to TRBJ2-1; 8 bases map to TRBD1. This CDR3 is built from 14 residues. V gave up 6 bases and J gave up 2 bases; unmatched junction bases: 6. Germline V CDR1 and CDR2: DFQATT, SNEGSKA (reference sequence). The CDR3 reads CSAGTGGPYNEQFF. The CDR3 DNA reads TGCAGTGCGGGGACAGGCGGGCCCTACAATGAGCAGTTCTTC.

V is TRBV4-3 and J is TRBJ2-7; TRBD1 or TRBD2 may be the D gene (5 bases each). This CDR3 spans 17 amino acids. Trimming took off 0 bases at V and 0 bases at J, with 15 bases between the two ends. Germline V gene data show CDR1 as LGHNA and CDR2 as YSLEER. Written as DNA, the CDR3 is TGCGCCAGCAGCCAAGACGGCCGGGGACGGTACTCCTACGAGCAGTACTTC. Its protein is CASSQDGRGRYSYEQYF.

This chain uses TRBV24-1 with TRBJ2-7; 11 bases align to TRBD1. The germline gives CDR1 KGHDR, CDR2 SFDVKD. CDR3 length equals 16 residues. Unmatched junction bases numbered 8, after V lost 4 bases and J lost 4 bases. CDR3 sequence reads: CATSDPRTGGLYEQYF. The CDR3 DNA reads TGTGCCACCAGTGACCCCAGGACAGGGGGCTTATACGAGCAGTACTTC.

The V gene is TRBV27, the J gene TRBJ1-1; D not resolved. The CDR3 is 11 residues long. Trimming removed 8 bases from V and 11 bases from J, with 15 bases in between. Germline CDR1 is MNHEY and CDR2 is SMNVEV (reference sequence). The CDR3 region is CASGLGVWAFF. The CDR3 DNA sequence: TGTGCCAGCGGGCTGGGAGTTTGGGCTTTCTTT.

This clonotype showed up just a few times. The V and J genes are TRBV6-1 and TRBJ2-3, with TRBD2 matching over 7 bases. This CDR3 contains 13 residues. CDR1 MNHNS and CDR2 SASEGT come from the germline V gene. The junction had 4 bases not matched to a gene; V was cut back by 4 bases and J by 6 bases. The CDR3 reads CASSGEGGDTQYF. The CDR3 DNA reads TGTGCCAGCAGTGGGGAGGGCGGGGATACGCAGTATTTT.

This clonotype was found many times. The chain carries TRBV5-1 and TRBJ2-1; D not certain. This CDR3 has 14 residues. CDR1 is SGHRS, CDR2 YFSETQ, per germline. V lost 0 bases to trimming and J lost 1 base, with 5 bases between them. Here the CDR3 reads CASSLEGSYNEQFF. The DNA of the CDR3 is TGCGCCAGCAGCTTGGAAGGGTCCTACAATGAGCAGTTCTTC. The variable domain in full, completed from reference TRBV5-1 and TRBJ2-1, reads KAGVTQTPRYLIKTRGQQVTLSCSPISGHRSVSWYQQTPGQGLQFLFEYFSETQRNKGNFPGRFSGRQFSNSRSEMNVSTLELGDSALYLCASSLEGSYNEQFFGPGTRLTVL.

The rearrangement links TRBV19 to TRBJ2-7; D is ambiguous. CDR1 and CDR2 (germline): LNHDA, SQIVND (reference sequence). V was pared by 3 bases and J by 2 bases, with 8 bases between. The CDR3 has 13 residues. The CDR3 sequence: CASSILPAYEQYF. CDR3 coding DNA: TGTGCCAGTAGTATTCTCCCTGCCTACGAGCAGTACTTC.

This clonotype was detected only once. The chain is built from TRBV29-1 and TRBJ2-2; D unresolved. The CDR3 loop spans 13 amino acids. Trimming removed 0 bases from V and 1 base from J, with 3 bases in between. Germline CDR1 and CDR2: SQVTM and ANQGSEA. For the CDR3, the DNA is TGCAGCGTTGAAGAGGAGAACACCGGGGAGCTGTTTTTT. Translation gives CSVEEENTGELFF.